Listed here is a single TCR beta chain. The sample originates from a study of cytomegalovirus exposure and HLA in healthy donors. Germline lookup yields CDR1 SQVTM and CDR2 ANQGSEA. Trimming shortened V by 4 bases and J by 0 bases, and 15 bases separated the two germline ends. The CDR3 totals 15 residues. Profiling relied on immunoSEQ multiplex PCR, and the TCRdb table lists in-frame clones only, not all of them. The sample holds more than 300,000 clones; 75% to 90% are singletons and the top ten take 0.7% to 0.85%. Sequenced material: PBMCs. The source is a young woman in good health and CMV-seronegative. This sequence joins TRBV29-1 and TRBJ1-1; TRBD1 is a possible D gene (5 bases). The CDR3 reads CSVGRDQGMNTEAFF. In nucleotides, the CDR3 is TGCAGCGTTGGGCGAGACCAGGGCATGAACACTGAAGCTTTCTTT.